This T cell receptor (beta chain) stems from a study of memory CD4+ T cells and cytomegalovirus serostatus. Study details: This sample comes from healthy Belgian adults, eight or nine CMV seropositive, 24 seronegative.

Regarding the study as a whole: Repertoires predicted CMV serostatus with median bootstrapped AUC of roughly 0.95. Suggested: most of the CMV-linked TCR signature lies in CD4+ memory cells.

Here immunoSEQ multiplex PCR was the method, and the copy in TCRdb shows in-frame clones only, minus some. This table holds 52,000 or so clones, roughly 72% found once. The sort gate was single viable CD3+CD4+CD8-CD45RO+ cells for memory CD4+ T cells. This clone was picked up one time. Its antigen is still unknown. CDR3 size: 13 residues. Germline V gene lookup returns CDR1 MNHNS and CDR2 SASEGT. Trimming left V 10 bases short and J 4 bases short, with 17 bases between. The clonotype comes from an adult in good health and CMV-seronegative. This chain joins TRBV6-1 and TRBJ2-7, with D maybe TRBD2 (6 bases). Material for sequencing was memory CD4+ T cells from blood. The CDR3 protein is CATLAETRYEQYF. CDR3 nucleotide sequence: TGTGCCACCTTAGCGGAAACGAGGTACGAGCAGTACTTC.